The 11 T cell receptor beta chains given below trace back to one sample, sequenced in a study of technical replicates of blood from a few donors. Using immunoSEQ multiplex PCR, the repertoire was profiled, and TCRdb retains in-frame clones only, with some absent. The data contain 50,000 to 60,000 clones, roughly 91% of them seen just once; the ten biggest clones take up approximately 3.9%. Material for sequencing was PBMCs. All receptors derive from a human donor in good health. Some clones in this sample may be carry-over from other donors' samples.

V usage is TRBV9 and J usage is TRBJ1-2; D gene uncertain. The germline CDR1 and CDR2 sequences are SGDLS and YYNGEE. V lost 10 bases and J lost 5, with 15 bases in between. This CDR3 is built from 12 residues. The DNA of the CDR3 is TGTGCCTTACAGACGGTCAATTATGGCTACACCTTC. Its translation: CALQTVNYGYTF.

The V and J genes are TRBV19 and TRBJ2-7; the D is unclear. CDR3 length: 12 residues. Germline V gives CDR1 LNHDA, CDR2 SQIVND (reference sequence). V lost 5 bases to trimming and J lost 5 bases, with 10 bases between them. The CDR3 DNA reads TGTGCCAGTAGTTCTCAGAATAACGAGCAGTACTTC. It codes for CASSSQNNEQYF.

The CDR3: CASSLTDRAGEQFF. Written as DNA, the CDR3 is TGTGCCAGCAGTTTAACCGACAGGGCGGGTGAGCAGTTCTTC. This chain joins TRBV27 and TRBJ2-1; 7 bases line up with TRBD1. Germline CDR1 MNHEY, CDR2 SMNVEV (reference sequence). Trimming removed 2 bases from V and 9 bases from J; junction bases left unmatched: 7. This CDR3 is 14 amino acids long.

The chain uses TRBV6-5 and TRBJ1-1; D gene uncertain. Looked up from germline, CDR1 is MNHEY and CDR2 is SVGAGI. Trimming cost V 5 bases and J 0 bases, with 10 bases left between them. CDR3 length equals 14 residues. This CDR3 reads CASSIQIMNTEAFF. DNA of the CDR3: TGTGCCAGCAGTATACAGATCATGAACACTGAAGCTTTCTTT.

The CDR3 region has the DNA TGTGCCAGCAGCTTGTCGAGTGGCCGTGGGGGGCAAGAGACCCAGTACTTC. It codes for CASSLSSGRGGQETQYF. The V gene is TRBV7-9, the J gene TRBJ2-5; tentative D call: TRBD2 (6 bases). Germline V gene lookup returns CDR1 SEHNR and CDR2 FQNEAQ (reference sequence). The CDR3 extends over 17 amino acids. The ends were cut back, 3 bases at V and 2 bases at J, with 19 bases in the middle.

The chain links TRBV6-5 to TRBJ2-7, with D possibly being TRBD2 (5 bases). CDR1 and CDR2 from the germline V gene are MNHEY and SVGAGI. The V end was cut by 6 bases, the J end by 2 bases, with 11 bases between. The CDR3 contains 13 residues. CDR3 DNA: TGTGCCAGCAGACAGACACTAGCCTACGAGCAGTACTTC. It encodes CASRQTLAYEQYF.

The chain recombines TRBV5-1 with TRBJ2-1; TRBD1 matches 10 bases. The junction had 8 bases not matched to a gene; V was cut back by 4 bases and J by 1 base. Germline V gene data show CDR1 as SGHRS and CDR2 as YFSETQ. The CDR3 is 17 residues long. The chain's CDR3 is CASSEPRTGGSYNEQFF. The CDR3 nucleotides are TGCGCCAGCAGCGAGCCTCGGACAGGGGGATCCTACAATGAGCAGTTCTTC.

The rearrangement joins TRBV5-1 to TRBJ1-1; D call uncertain. Trimming took 4 bases from V and 0 from J, leaving 10 bases between them. This CDR3 contains 14 residues. Germline CDR1 is SGHRS and CDR2 is YFSETQ. The CDR3 protein is CASSQQSMNTEAFF. CDR3 DNA sequence: TGCGCCAGCAGCCAACAGAGTATGAACACTGAAGCTTTCTTT.

This clone occurred a few times. V usage is TRBV7-2 and J usage is TRBJ2-5; 7 bases align to TRBD2. The CDR3 is 15 amino acids. Trimming cost V 5 bases and J 2 bases; bases outside gene matches: 8. Germline lookup yields CDR1 SGHTA and CDR2 FQGNSA. CDR3 in amino acids: CASSPRWGGQETQYF. CDR3 coding DNA: TGTGCCAGCAGCCCCCGGTGGGGGGGGCAAGAGACCCAGTACTTC.

V usage is TRBV4-1 and J usage is TRBJ1-2; 7 bases line up with TRBD1. Losses at the gene ends were 4 bases for V and 5 bases for J; bases not matched to a gene: 4. The length of the CDR3 is 13 residues. Germline V gives CDR1 MGHRA, CDR2 YSYEKL. CDR3 nucleotides: TGCGCCAGCAGCCCCGGGACAGAATATGGCTACACCTTC. Translated: CASSPGTEYGYTF.

The chain has TRBV7-3 and TRBJ2-1; TRBD2 matches at 10 bases. The CDR3 sequence is 15 residues long. V gave up 0 bases and J gave up 7 bases; unmatched junction bases: 3. Germline V CDR1 and CDR2: SGHTA, FQGTGA. The CDR3 is CASSLTSGGINEQFF. The CDR3 coding sequence is TGTGCCAGCAGCTTAACTAGCGGGGGGATTAATGAGCAGTTCTTC.